This T cell receptor beta chain was sequenced in a study of the immune and genomic landscape of osteosarcoma. Study-level information: Pediatric and adult high-grade osteosarcoma patients, median diagnosis age approximately 30. Poor-risk disease predominated: 73% to 75% unfavorable response, around 67% deceased.

Whole-study results and caveats: Average productive clonality was roughly 0.1, with a maximum of about 0.3. Five repertoires, each under 100 clonotypes, were dominated by one hyperexpanded clone.

Clones were sequenced by immunoSEQ multiplex PCR, and TCRdb holds only the in-frame ones, with some missing. There are about 1,500 clones in the sample; approximately 70% occur only once, and under 20% lies in the top ten. Germline loops: CDR1 MNHNS, CDR2 SASEGT. The V segment lost 2 bases and the J segment 2 bases; nucleotides outside the gene matches: 2. CDR3 length equals 16 residues. With regard to this clone: No antigen is known for it.

The source material was primary tumor tissue from the T10 vertebra. The chain combines TRBV6-1 with TRBJ1-6; TRBD1 matches 8 bases. The sequence derives from a man aged 18 to 29 with osteosarcoma. The CDR3 spells CASSESGGPYNSPLHF. CDR3 sequence (DNA): TGTGCCAGCAGTGAATCAGGGGGCCCCTATAATTCACCCCTCCACTTT.